This TCR beta chain was sequenced in a study of blood T cell repertoires in COVID-19. CDR3 length: 14 residues. Germline assignment: CDR1 MNHEY and CDR2 SMNVEV (reference sequence). Trimming cost V 6 bases and J 1 base, with 11 bases left between them. TCRdb's copy holds only in-frame clones and misses some; the assay was immunoSEQ multiplex PCR. The table lists under 400,000 clones, 88% of them singletons. The specimen was peripheral blood. The source of this sequence is a woman in her 30s with COVID-19, enrolled during active disease. The chain employs TRBV27 and TRBJ2-3, with TRBD2 as a possible D gene (6 bases). CDR3 nucleotide sequence: TGTGCCAGCAGAATGGAGGGAGGCACAGATACGCAGTATTTT. Translation gives CASRMEGGTDTQYF.